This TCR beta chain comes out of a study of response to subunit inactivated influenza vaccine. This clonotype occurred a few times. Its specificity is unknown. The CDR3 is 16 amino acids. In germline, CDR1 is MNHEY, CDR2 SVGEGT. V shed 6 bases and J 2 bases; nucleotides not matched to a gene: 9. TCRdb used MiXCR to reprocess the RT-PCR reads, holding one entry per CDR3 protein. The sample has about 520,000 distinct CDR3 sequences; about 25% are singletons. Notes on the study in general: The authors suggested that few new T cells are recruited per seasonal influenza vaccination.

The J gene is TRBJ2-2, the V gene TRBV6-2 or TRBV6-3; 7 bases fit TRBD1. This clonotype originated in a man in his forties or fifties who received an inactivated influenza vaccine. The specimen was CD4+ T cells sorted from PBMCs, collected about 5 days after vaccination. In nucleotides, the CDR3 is TGTGCCAGCAGCGATACGGGACAGACTAACACCGGGGAGCTGTTTTTT. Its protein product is CASSDTGQTNTGELFF.